This T cell receptor (beta chain) was sequenced in a study of regulatory T cells in long-lasting Graves disease. This clonotype showed up many times. Germline V CDR1 and CDR2: MDHEN, SYDVKM. J gave up 5 bases and V 3 bases, and 8 bases lay outside the gene matches. The CDR3 covers 16 residues. The time point was: newly diagnosed GD, antithyroid drugs for less than 3 months. RNA isolated from PBMCs was used to make the TCR library. Libraries of TCR beta came from iRepertoire HTBI primers plus Arm-PCR of CDR3 regions. TCRdb analysed the multiplex PCR reads with MiXCR anew, one entry per CDR3 protein. The sample has fewer than 500,000 distinct CDR3 sequences; about 17% are singletons. The same sample was also studied in work on T cells in Graves' hyperthyroidism and ophthalmopathy.

The sample here was peripheral blood mononuclear cells (PBMCs), taken at new diagnosis, from a patient treated with antithyroid drugs. The chain joins TRBV28 to TRBJ1-5; 9 nucleotides agree with TRBD1. This TCR derives from a middle-aged man with Graves disease. The CDR3 DNA reads TGTGCCAGCAGTTTCCTGACAGGGGGAATTGATCAGCCCCAGCATTTT. Encoded protein: CASSFLTGGIDQPQHF.